Below are 27 T cell receptor beta chains sequenced from a single sample in a study of CXCR3-negative and CXCR3-positive naive CD8 T cells. UMI labels and 5' RACE were used to prepare the TRB cDNA libraries. TCRdb reprocessed the 5' RACE reads and keeps a single row for each CDR3 protein, giving no DNA. Recorded for this sample: under 25,000 distinct CDR3 sequences. The sequenced sample consisted of memory CD8+ T cells from blood. The source is a human donor in good health. Some clones in this sample may be carry-over from other donors' samples.

This chain joins TRBV14 and TRBJ1-1; TCRdb names TRBD1, which stays unverified in the absence of DNA. The CDR3 totals 16 residues. Looked up from germline, CDR1 is SGHDN and CDR2 is FVKESK. The chain's CDR3 is CASSLGTLVMNTEAFF.

The gene calls are TRBV10-2 and TRBJ1-5; as DNA is missing, the TRBD1 call by TCRdb cannot be tested. Germline loops: CDR1 WSHSY, CDR2 SAAADI. This CDR3 comprises 14 residues. CDR3 sequence: CASSENLEGQPQHF.

This chain uses TRBV19 with TRBJ2-1; no DNA is available, so the TRBD1 call from TCRdb remains unchecked. The CDR3 length is 13 residues. The germline CDR1 and CDR2 sequences are LNHDA and SQIVND (reference sequence). This CDR3 reads CASGVAGYNEQFF. Filled out from reference TRBV19 and TRBJ2-1, the complete variable domain reads DGGITQSPKYLFRKEGQNVTLSCEQNLNHDAMYWYRQDPGQGLRLIYYSQIVNDFQKGDIAEGYSVSREKKESFPLTVTSAQKNPTAFYLCASGVAGYNEQFFGPGTRLTVL.

This chain joins TRBV29-1 and TRBJ1-1; TCRdb's D gene call, TRBD1, goes unchecked for lack of DNA. Germline CDR1 SQVTM, CDR2 ANQGSEA. The CDR3 is 12 residues long. The CDR3 sequence: CSVEGVVTEAFF.

CDR3 protein: CSAPRGEGWADTQYF. V and J are TRBV20-1 and TRBJ2-3; the TCRdb D gene call, TRBD2, has no DNA to confirm it. Germline loops: CDR1 DFQATT, CDR2 SNEGSKA (reference sequence). This CDR3 is built from 15 residues.

The chain couples TRBV3-1 to TRBJ2-1. This CDR3 has 13 amino acids. Germline V lookup: CDR1 LGHDT, CDR2 YNNKEL (reference sequence). CDR3 in amino acids: CASSPESSGEQFF.

The chain couples TRBV12-3 or TRBV12-4 to TRBJ2-1. The CDR3 contains 12 residues. CDR3: CASNGWNNEQFF.

CDR3 sequence reads: CASSLAKLENTGELFF. The rearrangement uses TRBV5-1 and TRBJ2-2. Germline V CDR1 and CDR2: SGHRS, YFSETQ. CDR3 length: 16 amino acids.

The chain recombines TRBV4-3 with TRBJ2-1; TCRdb indicates TRBD1, and absent DNA this call remains unverified. CDR3 length: 16 amino acids. CDR1 LGHNA and CDR2 YSLEER come from the germline V gene. The CDR3 region is CASSQAGGRVYNEQFF.

The rearrangement uses TRBV5-5 and TRBJ2-1; TCRdb selects TRBD2, and the lack of DNA leaves this call unchecked. The CDR3 has 16 residues. The germline CDR1 and CDR2 sequences are SGHKS and YYEKEE (reference sequence). This CDR3 is CASSLALLAGVNEQFF. Combining the CDR3 with reference TRBV5-5 and TRBJ2-1 gives the whole variable domain DAGVTQSPTHLIKTRGQQVTLRCSPISGHKSVSWYQQVLGQGPQFIFQYYEKEERGRGNFPDRFSARQFPNYSSELNVNALLLGDSALYLCASSLALLAGVNEQFFGPGTRLTVL.

The gene calls are TRBV29-1 and TRBJ2-1; the D call of TRBD1 rests on TCRdb alone, since no DNA is present to check it. The CDR3 extends over 13 amino acids. The germline gives CDR1 SQVTM, CDR2 ANQGSEA. This chain's CDR3 is CSGGQGAYNEQFF.

V usage is TRBV5-1 and J usage is TRBJ2-4. Per germline, CDR1 SGHRS and CDR2 YFSETQ. The CDR3 contains 12 residues. The CDR3: CASRGSGDIQYF.

V and J are TRBV7-2 and TRBJ1-5. Germline assignment: CDR1 SGHTA and CDR2 FQGNSA. The CDR3 consists of 16 residues. The CDR3: CASSPSLTEGSQPQHF. Looking up the rest from reference TRBV7-2 and TRBJ1-5 gives the full variable domain: GAGVSQSPSNKVTEKGKDVELRCDPISGHTALYWYRQSLGQGLEFLIYFQGNSAPDKSGLPSDRFSAERTGGSVSTLTIQRTQQEDSAVYLCASSPSLTEGSQPQHFGDGTRLSIL.

The chain is built from TRBV10-3 and TRBJ2-5; TCRdb indicates TRBD1, and absent DNA this call remains unverified. This CDR3 contains 15 residues. Germline-derived CDR1 and CDR2 are ENHRY and SYGVKD. This chain's CDR3 is CAISEDPGPRETQYF.

The chain couples TRBV9 to TRBJ2-5. CDR3 length: 12 amino acids. Germline CDR1 SGDLS, CDR2 YYNGEE. The CDR3 here is CASSLAGQTQYF.

The chain employs TRBV24-1 and TRBJ2-1; the TCRdb D gene call, TRBD1, has no DNA to confirm it. This CDR3 comprises 14 residues. CDR1 is KGHDR and CDR2 is SFDVKD in the germline V gene. The chain's CDR3 is CATSPQGRYNEQFF.

The V and J genes are TRBV7-8 and TRBJ2-7; no DNA is available, so the TRBD1 call from TCRdb remains unchecked. This CDR3 has 13 residues. The germline CDR1 and CDR2 sequences are SGHVS and FQNEAQ. CDR3 sequence reads: CASSGHRGGEQYF. Full variable domain (remainder filled in from reference TRBV7-8 and TRBJ2-7): GAGVSQSPRYKVAKRGQDVALRCDPISGHVSLFWYQQALGQGPEFLTYFQNEAQLDKSGLPSDRFFAERPEGSVSTLKIQRTQQEDSAVYLCASSGHRGGEQYFGPGTRLTVT.

The V call is TRBV10-3, the J call TRBJ1-1; TCRdb names TRBD1, which stays unverified in the absence of DNA. The CDR3 sequence is 12 residues long. CDR1 is ENHRY and CDR2 is SYGVKD in the germline V gene. The CDR3 protein is CAISESQGEAFF.

The chain is built from TRBV6-1 and TRBJ2-7; TCRdb reports TRBD1, a call that lacks DNA to check it against. The CDR3 loop spans 17 amino acids. CDR1 and CDR2 (germline): MNHNS, SASEGT. The CDR3 loop reads CASSEALSSGIQYEQYF.

CDR3 loop: CAWSDGNREGEQYF. V is TRBV30 and J is TRBJ2-7; no DNA is available, so the TRBD2 call from TCRdb remains unchecked. The CDR3 has 14 amino acids. Germline loops: CDR1 GTSNPN, CDR2 SVGIG (reference sequence).

This rearrangement joins TRBV6-6 to TRBJ1-1; TCRdb calls TRBD1, which cannot be checked without DNA. This CDR3 spans 16 amino acids. The germline V gene encodes CDR1 MNHNY and CDR2 SVGAGI (reference sequence). The chain's CDR3 is CASSSIRTGEKTEAFF.

The CDR3 loop reads CASRKIGTADNEQFF. The V call is TRBV28, the J call TRBJ2-1; TCRdb designates TRBD1, a call that cannot be tested without DNA. Germline V lookup: CDR1 MDHEN, CDR2 SYDVKM. CDR3 length: 15 amino acids.

V and J are TRBV11-3 and TRBJ1-1; the TRBD1 assignment by TCRdb is unverifiable without DNA. The CDR3 contains 16 residues. The germline V gene has CDR1 SGHNT and CDR2 YENEEA. CDR3 sequence: CASKDKKGINHHEAFF.

Frequency places this clonotype as medium-sized (0.01 to 0.1%). The chain links TRBV20-1 to TRBJ2-7; TCRdb indicates TRBD1, and absent DNA this call remains unverified. This CDR3 contains 13 residues. In germline, CDR1 is DFQATT, CDR2 SNEGSKA (reference sequence). The CDR3 loop reads CSARDRENYEQYF.

The J gene is TRBJ2-7, the V gene TRBV28; there is no DNA to check the TCRdb D call of TRBD1. Per the germline V gene, CDR1 is MDHEN and CDR2 is SYDVKM. The CDR3 covers 16 residues. CDR3 sequence: CASRRQGVPSSYEQYF. Looking up the rest from reference TRBV28 and TRBJ2-7 gives the full variable domain: DVKVTQSSRYLVKRTGEKVFLECVQDMDHENMFWYRQDPGLGLRLIYFSYDVKMKEKGDIPEGYSVSREKKERFSLILESASTNQTSMYLCASRRQGVPSSYEQYFGPGTRLTVT.

V usage is TRBV6-2 or TRBV6-3 and J usage is TRBJ2-7; there is no DNA to check the TCRdb D call of TRBD2. The germline gives CDR1 MNHEY, CDR2 SVGEGT. There are 16 residues in the CDR3. The CDR3 region is CASSYSRSRGAKEQYF.

The gene calls are TRBV4-3 and TRBJ2-6; TCRdb outputs TRBD1, but without DNA this stays unchecked. This CDR3 is 18 amino acids long. Germline V lookup: CDR1 LGHNA, CDR2 YSLEER. The CDR3 loop is CASSQEDRGRSGANVLTF.